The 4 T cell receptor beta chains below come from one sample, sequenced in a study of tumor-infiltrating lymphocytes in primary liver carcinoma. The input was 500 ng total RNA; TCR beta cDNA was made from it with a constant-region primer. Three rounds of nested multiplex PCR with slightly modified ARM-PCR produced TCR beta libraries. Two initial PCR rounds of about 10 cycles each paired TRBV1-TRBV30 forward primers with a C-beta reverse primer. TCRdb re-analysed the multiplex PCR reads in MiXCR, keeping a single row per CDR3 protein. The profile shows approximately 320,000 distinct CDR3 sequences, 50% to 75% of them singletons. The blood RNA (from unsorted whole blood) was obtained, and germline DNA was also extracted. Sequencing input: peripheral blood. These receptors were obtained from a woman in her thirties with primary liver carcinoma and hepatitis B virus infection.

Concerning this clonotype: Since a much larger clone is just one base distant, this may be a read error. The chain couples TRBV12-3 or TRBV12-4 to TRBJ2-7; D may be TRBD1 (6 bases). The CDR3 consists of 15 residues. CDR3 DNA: TGTGCCAGCAGTTTAAGACAGGCAGTCTCCTACGAGCAGCACTTC. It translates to CASSLRQAVSYEQHF.

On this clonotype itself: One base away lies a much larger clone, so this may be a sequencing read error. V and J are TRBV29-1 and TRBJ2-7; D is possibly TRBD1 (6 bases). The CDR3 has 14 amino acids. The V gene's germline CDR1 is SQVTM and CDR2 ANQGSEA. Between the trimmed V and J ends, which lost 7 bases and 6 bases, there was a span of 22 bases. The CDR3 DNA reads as TGCAGCGCATATGGGAAAGGGGGAAGTGGCGAGCAGTACTTC. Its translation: CSAYGKGGSGEQYF.

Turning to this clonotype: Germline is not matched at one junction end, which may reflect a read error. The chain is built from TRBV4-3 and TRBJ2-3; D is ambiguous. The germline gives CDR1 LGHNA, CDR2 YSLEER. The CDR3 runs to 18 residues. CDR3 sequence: CASSQLVWLGDPDDAHYF. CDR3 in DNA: TGCGCCAGCAGCCAGTTGGTCTGGCTGGGTGATCCCGATGATGCGCATTATTTT.

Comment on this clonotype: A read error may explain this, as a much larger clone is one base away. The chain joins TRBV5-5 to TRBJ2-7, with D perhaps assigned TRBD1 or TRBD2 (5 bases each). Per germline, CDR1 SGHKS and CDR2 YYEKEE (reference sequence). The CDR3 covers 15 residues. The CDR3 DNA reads TGTGCCAACAGCTTTTTGGGGGACCCAATCTACGAGCAGTACTTC. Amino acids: CANSFLGDPIYEQYF.